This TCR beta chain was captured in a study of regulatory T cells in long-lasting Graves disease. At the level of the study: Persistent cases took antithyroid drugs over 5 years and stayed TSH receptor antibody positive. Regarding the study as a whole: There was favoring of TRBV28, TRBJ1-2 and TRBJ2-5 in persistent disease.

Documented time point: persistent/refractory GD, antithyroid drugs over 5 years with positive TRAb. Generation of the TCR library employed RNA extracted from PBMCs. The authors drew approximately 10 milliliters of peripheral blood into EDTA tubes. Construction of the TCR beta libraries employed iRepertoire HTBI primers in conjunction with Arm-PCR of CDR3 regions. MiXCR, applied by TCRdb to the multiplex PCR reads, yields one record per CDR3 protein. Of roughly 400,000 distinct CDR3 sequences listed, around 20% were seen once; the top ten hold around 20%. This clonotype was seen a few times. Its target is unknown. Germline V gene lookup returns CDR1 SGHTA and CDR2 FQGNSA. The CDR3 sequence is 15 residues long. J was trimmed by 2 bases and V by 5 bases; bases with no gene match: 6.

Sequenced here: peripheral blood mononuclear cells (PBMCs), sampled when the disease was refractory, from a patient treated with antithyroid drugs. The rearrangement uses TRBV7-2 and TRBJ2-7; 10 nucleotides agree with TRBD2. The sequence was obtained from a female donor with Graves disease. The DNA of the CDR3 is TGTGCCAGCAGCCCCGGACTAGCGGTAACCTACGAGCAGTACTTC. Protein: CASSPGLAVTYEQYF.